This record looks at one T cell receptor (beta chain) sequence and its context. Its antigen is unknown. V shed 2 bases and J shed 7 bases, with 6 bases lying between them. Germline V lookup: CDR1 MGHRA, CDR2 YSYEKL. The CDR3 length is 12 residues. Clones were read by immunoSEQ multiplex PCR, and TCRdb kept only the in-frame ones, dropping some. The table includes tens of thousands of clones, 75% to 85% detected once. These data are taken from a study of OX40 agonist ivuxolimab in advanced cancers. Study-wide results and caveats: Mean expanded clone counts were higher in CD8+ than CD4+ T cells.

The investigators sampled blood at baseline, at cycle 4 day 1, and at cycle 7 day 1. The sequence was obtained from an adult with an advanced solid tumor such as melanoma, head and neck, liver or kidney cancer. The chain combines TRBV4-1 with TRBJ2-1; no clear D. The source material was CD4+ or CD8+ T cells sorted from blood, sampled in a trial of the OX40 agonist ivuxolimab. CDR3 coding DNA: TGCGCCAGCAGCCAATGGGGTAATGAGCAGTTCTTC. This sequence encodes CASSQWGNEQFF.